These 19 T cell receptor beta chains share one sample of origin, sequenced in a study of T-cell memory formation after mild COVID-19. TCRdb re-derived calls from the 5' RACE reads in MiXCR, one entry per CDR3 protein. The sample has under 350,000 distinct CDR3 sequences; 16% are singletons. The source material was PBMCs or a T cell subset sorted from them (not recorded which). The source is a man in his late teens or twenties who had mild COVID-19 (a few samples of this study predate the infection). Cell type and time point are not known.

This clonotype was detected a few times. The chain combines TRBV5-1 with TRBJ2-5, with 8 bases identical to TRBD1. V lost 5 bases to trimming and J lost 3 bases; unmatched junction nucleotides: 9. The CDR3 contains 15 residues. Germline CDR1 and CDR2: SGHRS and YFSETQ. This chain's CDR3 is CASSGEDRGEETQYF. CDR3 coding DNA: TGCGCCAGCAGTGGGGAAGACAGGGGAGAAGAGACCCAGTACTTC.

A few counts support this clonotype. The chain recombines TRBV5-1 with TRBJ1-6, with a tentative D call TRBD1 (6 bases). Germline V gene data show CDR1 as SGHRS and CDR2 as YFSETQ. V lost 0 bases and J 10 bases, leaving 11 bases between the germline ends. CDR3 length: 14 amino acids. CDR3 sequence: CASSLVQGNSPLHF. The DNA of the CDR3 is TGCGCCAGCAGCTTGGTACAGGGAAACTCACCCCTCCACTTT.

This chain joins TRBV18 and TRBJ1-2; perhaps TRBD1 as D (5 bases). Germline CDR1 reads KGHSH; CDR2 reads LQKENI. The CDR3 length is 14 residues. The V and J ends lost 2 bases and 2 bases respectively, with 9 bases between them. In DNA, the CDR3 is TGTGCCAGCTCACCATATGCAGGGAACTATGGCTACACCTTC. Translation gives CASSPYAGNYGYTF.

This clonotype has more than one count but fewer than ten. This chain connects TRBV29-1 to TRBJ1-4; TRBD1 matches 7 bases. V was clipped by 6 bases and J by 8 bases; unmatched bases: 9. Germline V gene lookup returns CDR1 SQVTM and CDR2 ANQGSEA. The CDR3 loop spans 13 amino acids. The CDR3, as DNA: TGCAGCGTATCAGAGGGGGCCGGGGAAAAACTGTTTTTT. Translated, it gives CSVSEGAGEKLFF.

This clonotype was seen a few times. The rearrangement uses TRBV6-6 and TRBJ1-2; 7 nucleotides line up with TRBD1. In germline, CDR1 is MNHNY, CDR2 SVGAGI (reference sequence). The CDR3 sequence is 17 residues long. After removal of 3 bases from V and 7 bases from J, the junction contained 17 bases not matched to a gene. For the CDR3, the DNA is TGTGCCAGCAGTTATTTAAGACAGGGATCGCAATGGGGTGGCTACACCTTC. Its translation is CASSYLRQGSQWGGYTF.

This clonotype has a handful of counts. In nucleotides, the CDR3 is TGTGCCAGCAGTTCTCCCCAGGCCGGGGAGCTGTTTTTT. Translation: CASSSPQAGELFF. V is TRBV28 and J is TRBJ2-2, with D uncertain. Trimming removed 4 bases from V and 6 bases from J, with 9 bases in between. In germline, CDR1 is MDHEN, CDR2 SYDVKM. The CDR3 spans 13 residues.

V gene TRBV6-2 or TRBV6-3 combines with J gene TRBJ2-1; TRBD2 matches at 9 bases. The V and J ends lost 7 bases and 2 bases, in that order; junction bases with no gene match: 6. CDR1 is MNHEY, CDR2 SVGEGT, per germline. There are 15 residues in the CDR3. The CDR3 here is CASTVAGGAYNEQFF. In DNA, the CDR3 is TGTGCCAGCACGGTGGCGGGGGGGGCCTACAATGAGCAGTTCTTC.

The rearrangement uses TRBV5-1 and TRBJ2-7; D gene unclear. The V gene's germline CDR1 is SGHRS and CDR2 YFSETQ. The CDR3 runs to 14 residues. Trimming removed 0 bases at V and 6 bases at J, with 13 bases between. The CDR3 DNA reads TGCGCCAGCAGCTTGGTTCCGGGTCCGGGCGAGCAGTACTTC. This codes for CASSLVPGPGEQYF. Combining the CDR3 with reference TRBV5-1 and TRBJ2-7 gives the whole variable domain KAGVTQTPRYLIKTRGQQVTLSCSPISGHRSVSWYQQTPGQGLQFLFEYFSETQRNKGNFPGRFSGRQFSNSRSEMNVSTLELGDSALYLCASSLVPGPGEQYFGPGTRLTVT.

In this sample, this clonotype turned up many times. This sequence joins TRBV29-1 and TRBJ2-7; 8 bases agree with TRBD2. After removal of 5 bases from V and 2 bases from J, the junction contained 2 bases not matched to a gene. The CDR3 totals 12 residues. Looked up from germline, CDR1 is SQVTM and CDR2 is ANQGSEA. CDR3 protein: CSVSGGPYEQYF. CDR3 nucleotides: TGCAGCGTTAGCGGGGGTCCCTACGAGCAGTACTTC.

This clonotype was seen a handful of times. J is TRBJ2-4 and V is TRBV4-2; 10 bases line up with TRBD1. The V gene end was trimmed by 0 bases and the J gene end by 16 bases; junction bases not matched to a gene: 6. This CDR3 is 13 amino acids long. Germline CDR1 and CDR2: LGHNA and YNFKEQ. The CDR3 DNA reads TGTGCCAGCAGCCAAGAGAGGGACAGGGGCGAATACTTC. It codes for CASSQERDRGEYF.

In this sample, this clonotype turned up many times. V is TRBV7-9 and J is TRBJ2-1; the D gene is possibly TRBD1 (5 bases). The V end lost 1 base, the J end lost 13 bases, and 11 bases lay between the germline ends. Germline assignment: CDR1 SEHNR and CDR2 FQNEAQ (reference sequence). The CDR3 is 12 amino acids. The CDR3 DNA reads as TGTGCCAGCAGCTTAGTTTCCAGGGCCCAGTTCTTC. Its protein is CASSLVSRAQFF. Looking up the rest from reference TRBV7-9 and TRBJ2-1 gives the full variable domain: DTGVSQNPRHKITKRGQNVTFRCDPISEHNRLYWYRQTLGQGPEFLTYFQNEAQLEKSRLLSDRFSAERPKGSFSTLEIQRTEQGDSAMYLCASSLVSRAQFFGPGTRLTVL.

The V call is TRBV6-6, the J call TRBJ1-1; D gene uncertain. The V end lost 3 bases, the J end lost 1 base, and 9 bases lay between the germline ends. Germline V gene lookup returns CDR1 MNHNY and CDR2 SVGAGI (reference sequence). This CDR3 comprises 14 residues. The DNA for the CDR3 is TGTGCCAGCAGTTATCCTGGAGGGAACACTGAAGCTTTCTTT. This translates into CASSYPGGNTEAFF.

The rearrangement uses TRBV11-2 and TRBJ1-6; D is unclear. Trimming removed 1 base from V and 5 bases from J, with 15 bases in between. CDR1 is SGHAT, CDR2 FQNNGV, per germline. The length of the CDR3 is 17 residues. This CDR3 is CASSLVSEPWDNSPLHF. CDR3 bases: TGTGCCAGCAGCTTAGTTTCAGAACCCTGGGATAATTCACCCCTCCACTTT.

The chain joins TRBV7-2 to TRBJ1-2; the match to TRBD1 covers 8 bases. With V trimmed by 0 bases and J by 8 bases, 5 bases remained unmatched. The CDR3 totals 14 residues. CDR1 SGHTA and CDR2 FQGNSA come from the germline V gene. CDR3 amino acids: CASSLAQGARGYTF. Written as DNA, the CDR3 is TGTGCCAGCAGCTTAGCCCAGGGGGCGAGAGGCTACACCTTC.

V is TRBV5-1 and J is TRBJ1-2; 7 nucleotides agree with TRBD1. Unmatched junction bases numbered 4, after V lost 4 bases and J lost 7 bases. The CDR3 loop spans 12 amino acids. CDR1 and CDR2 from the germline V gene are SGHRS and YFSETQ. In DNA, the CDR3 is TGCGCCAGCAGCAGGACAGGCGGTGGCTACACCTTC. Translation gives CASSRTGGGYTF.

With respect to this clonotype: This may arise from a read error, as a much more abundant clone is one base away. The chain couples TRBV6-6 to TRBJ1-5; no reliable D call. Germline V gene lookup returns CDR1 MNHNY and CDR2 SVGAGI (reference sequence). Trimming left V 3 bases short and J 6 bases short, with 6 bases between. The length of the CDR3 is 12 residues. Written as DNA, the CDR3 is TGTGCCAGCAGTTATGGGAGTCAGCCCCAGCATTTT. Amino acids: CASSYGSQPQHF.

J is TRBJ2-7 and V is TRBV20-1; TRBD2 matches at 7 bases. The length of the CDR3 is 15 residues. With 1 base clipped from V and 2 bases from J, the junction kept 8 bases outside the gene matches. Germline-derived CDR1 and CDR2 are DFQATT and SNEGSKA (reference sequence). The CDR3 protein is CSARGKSSGPYEQYF. The CDR3 DNA reads as TGCAGTGCTAGAGGTAAATCTAGCGGACCCTACGAGCAGTACTTC.

This clonotype was counted between two and nine times. V usage is TRBV4-3 and J usage is TRBJ1-4, with D uncertain. V dropped 0 bases and J dropped 2 bases, with 7 bases sitting between them. The CDR3 is 15 residues long. The germline V gene has CDR1 LGHNA and CDR2 YSLEER. The CDR3 here is CASSQEYRTNEKLFF. The DNA for the CDR3 is TGCGCCAGCAGCCAAGAATATAGGACTAATGAAAAACTGTTTTTT.

This clonotype was found a few times. The chain links TRBV6-2 or TRBV6-3 to TRBJ2-7; the D is unclear. Germline values: CDR1 MNHEY, CDR2 SVGEGT. V shed 0 bases and J shed 1 base, with 13 bases lying between them. This CDR3 has 16 amino acids. DNA of the CDR3: TGTGCCAGCAGTTACTCCAGGTACAGTTCGTCCTACGAGCAGTACGTC. This sequence encodes CASSYSRYSSSYEQYV.